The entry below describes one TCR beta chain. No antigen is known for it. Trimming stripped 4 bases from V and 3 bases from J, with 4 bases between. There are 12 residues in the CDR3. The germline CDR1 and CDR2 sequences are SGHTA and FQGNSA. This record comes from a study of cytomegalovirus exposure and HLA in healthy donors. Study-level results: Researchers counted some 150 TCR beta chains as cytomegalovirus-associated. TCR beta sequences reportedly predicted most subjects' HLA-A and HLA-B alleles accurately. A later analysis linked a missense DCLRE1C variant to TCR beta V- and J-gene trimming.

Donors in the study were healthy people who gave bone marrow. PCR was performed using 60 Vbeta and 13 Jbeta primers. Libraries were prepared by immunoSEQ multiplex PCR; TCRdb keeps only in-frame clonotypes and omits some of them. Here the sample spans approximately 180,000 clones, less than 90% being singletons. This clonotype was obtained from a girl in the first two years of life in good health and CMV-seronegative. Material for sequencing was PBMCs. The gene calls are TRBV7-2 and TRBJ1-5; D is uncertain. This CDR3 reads CASSSFNQPQHF. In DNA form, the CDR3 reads TGTGCCAGCAGCTCCTTCAATCAGCCCCAGCATTTT.